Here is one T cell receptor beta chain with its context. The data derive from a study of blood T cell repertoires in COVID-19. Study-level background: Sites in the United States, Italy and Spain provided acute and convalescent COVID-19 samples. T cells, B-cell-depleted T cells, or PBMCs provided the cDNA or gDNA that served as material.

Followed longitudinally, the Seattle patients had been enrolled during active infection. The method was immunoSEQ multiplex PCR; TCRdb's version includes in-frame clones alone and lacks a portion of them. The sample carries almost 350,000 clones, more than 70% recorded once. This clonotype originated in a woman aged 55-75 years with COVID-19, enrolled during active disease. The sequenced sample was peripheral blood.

CDR3 sequence reads: CATSRDILGDRETQYF. The CDR3 nucleotides read TGTGCCACCAGCAGAGATATTTTAGGGGATCGGGAGACCCAGTACTTC. The chain combines TRBV15 with TRBJ2-5, with D tentatively TRBD1 (5 bases). The CDR3 has 16 residues. Trimming pared 0 bases from V and 5 bases from J, leaving 16 bases between. CDR1 is LNHNV, CDR2 YYDKDF, per germline (reference sequence).